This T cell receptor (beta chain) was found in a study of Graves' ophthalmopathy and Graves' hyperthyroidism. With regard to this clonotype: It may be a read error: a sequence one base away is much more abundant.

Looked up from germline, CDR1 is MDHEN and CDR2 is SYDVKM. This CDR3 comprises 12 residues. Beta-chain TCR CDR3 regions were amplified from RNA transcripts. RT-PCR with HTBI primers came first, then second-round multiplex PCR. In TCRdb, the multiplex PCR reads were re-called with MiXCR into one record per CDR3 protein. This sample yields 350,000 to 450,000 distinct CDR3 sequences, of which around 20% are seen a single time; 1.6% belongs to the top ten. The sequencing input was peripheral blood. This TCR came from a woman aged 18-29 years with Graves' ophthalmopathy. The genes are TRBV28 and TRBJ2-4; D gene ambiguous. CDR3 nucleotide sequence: TGTGCCAGCAAGGGCACCAAAGACATTCAGTACTTC. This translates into CASKGTKDIQYF.